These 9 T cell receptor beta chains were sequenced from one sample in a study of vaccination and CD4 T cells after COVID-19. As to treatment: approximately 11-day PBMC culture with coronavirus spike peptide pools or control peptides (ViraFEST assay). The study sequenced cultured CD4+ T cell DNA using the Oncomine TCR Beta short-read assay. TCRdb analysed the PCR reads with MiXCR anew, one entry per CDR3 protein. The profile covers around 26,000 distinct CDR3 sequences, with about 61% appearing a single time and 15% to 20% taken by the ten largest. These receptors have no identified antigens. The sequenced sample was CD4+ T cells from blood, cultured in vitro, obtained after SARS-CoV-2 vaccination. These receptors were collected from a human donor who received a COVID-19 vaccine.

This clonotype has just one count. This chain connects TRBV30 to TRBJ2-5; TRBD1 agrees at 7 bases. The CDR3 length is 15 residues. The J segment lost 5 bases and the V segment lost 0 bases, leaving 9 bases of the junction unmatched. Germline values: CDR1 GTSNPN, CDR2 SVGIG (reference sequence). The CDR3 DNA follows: TGTGCCTGGAGTGTCAATCAGGGGGTTCGGGAGACCCAGTACTTC. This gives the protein CAWSVNQGVRETQYF.

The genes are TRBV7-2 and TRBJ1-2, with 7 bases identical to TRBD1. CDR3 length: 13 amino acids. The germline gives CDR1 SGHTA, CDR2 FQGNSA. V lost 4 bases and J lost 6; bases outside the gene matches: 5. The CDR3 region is CASSYRGGDGYTF. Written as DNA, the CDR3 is TGTGCCAGCAGCTACAGGGGAGGGGATGGCTACACCTTC. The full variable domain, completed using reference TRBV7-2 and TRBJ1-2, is GAGVSQSPSNKVTEKGKDVELRCDPISGHTALYWYRQSLGQGLEFLIYFQGNSAPDKSGLPSDRFSAERTGGSVSTLTIQRTQQEDSAVYLCASSYRGGDGYTFGSGTRLTVV.

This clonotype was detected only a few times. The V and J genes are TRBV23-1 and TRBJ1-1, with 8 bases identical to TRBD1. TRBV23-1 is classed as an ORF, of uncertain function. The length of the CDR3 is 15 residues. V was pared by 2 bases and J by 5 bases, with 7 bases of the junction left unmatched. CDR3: CASSQNRGSRTEAFF. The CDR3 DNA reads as TGCGCCAGCAGTCAAAACAGGGGGTCGCGGACTGAAGCTTTCTTT.

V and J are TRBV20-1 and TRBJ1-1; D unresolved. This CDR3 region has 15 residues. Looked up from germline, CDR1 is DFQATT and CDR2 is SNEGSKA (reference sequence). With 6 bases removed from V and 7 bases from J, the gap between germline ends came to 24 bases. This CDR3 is CSAQHPGPQADEAFF. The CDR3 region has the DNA TGCAGTGCCCAACATCCCGGGCCCCAAGCGGATGAAGCTTTCTTT.

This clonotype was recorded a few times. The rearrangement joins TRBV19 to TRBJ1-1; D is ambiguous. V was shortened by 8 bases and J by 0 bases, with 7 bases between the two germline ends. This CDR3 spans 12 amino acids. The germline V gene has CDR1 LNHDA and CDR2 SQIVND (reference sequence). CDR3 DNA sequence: TGTGCCAGTTTACAGATGAACACTGAAGCTTTCTTT. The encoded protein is CASLQMNTEAFF.

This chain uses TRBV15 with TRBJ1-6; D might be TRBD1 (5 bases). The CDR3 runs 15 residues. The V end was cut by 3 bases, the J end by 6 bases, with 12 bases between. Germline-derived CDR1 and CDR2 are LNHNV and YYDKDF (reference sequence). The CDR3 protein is CATSRRAGINSPLHF. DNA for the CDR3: TGTGCCACCAGCAGGAGGGCAGGGATTAATTCACCCCTCCACTTT.

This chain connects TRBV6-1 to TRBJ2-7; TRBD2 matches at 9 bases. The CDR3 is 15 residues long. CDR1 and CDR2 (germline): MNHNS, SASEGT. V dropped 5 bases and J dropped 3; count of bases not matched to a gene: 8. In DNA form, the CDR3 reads TGTGCCAGCAGTCGAATCTTAGCGGGAGACTACGAGCAGTACTTC. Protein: CASSRILAGDYEQYF.

The CDR3 DNA follows: TGTGCCAGCAGTCCCCCGCGTTCTATGGGAAGCAATCAGCCCCAGCATTTT. Translated: CASSPPRSMGSNQPQHF. The rearrangement joins TRBV2 to TRBJ1-5; no firm D call. Deletions cut 5 bases from V and 1 base from J, with 18 bases between. Germline loops: CDR1 SNHLY, CDR2 FYNNEI. The CDR3 spans 17 residues.

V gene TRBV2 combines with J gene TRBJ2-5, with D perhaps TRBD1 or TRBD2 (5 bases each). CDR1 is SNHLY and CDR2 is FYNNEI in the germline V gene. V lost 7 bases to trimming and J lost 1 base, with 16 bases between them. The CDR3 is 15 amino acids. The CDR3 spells CASTSQGVLQETQYF. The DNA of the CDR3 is TGTGCCAGCACCTCCCAGGGAGTCCTCCAAGAGACCCAGTACTTC.